This T cell receptor (beta chain) was profiled in a study of blood T cell repertoires in COVID-19. Study summary: Collection of acute and convalescent COVID-19 samples took place in the United States, Italy and Spain. PBMCs, B-cell-depleted T cells, or T cells were the source of the cDNA or gDNA that made up the material.

Germline values: CDR1 SGHTS, CDR2 YDEGEE. The CDR3 totals 14 residues. V was shortened by 1 base and J by 3 bases, with 10 bases between the two germline ends. Per the authors' pipeline: Researchers report that nucleated cell counts were estimated from reference gene primer amplification. Method: immunoSEQ multiplex PCR; TCRdb's copy keeps in-frame clones and lacks some. The DNA was the basis for D and trimming; V, J and clone size are from that table. The repertoire holds about 150,000 clones, with 75% to 90% as singletons. The chain is built from TRBV5-8 and TRBJ1-2; possible D gene TRBD1, 5 bases. The clonotype originates from a woman in her 70s with acute or convalescent COVID-19. Sequencing input: peripheral blood. The CDR3 loop reads CASSLSGDHYGYTF. DNA for the CDR3: TGTGCCAGCAGCTTGTCGGGGGACCACTATGGCTACACCTTC.